Below, one T cell receptor (beta chain) is given with its context. Its specificity is unknown. TCRdb independently ran MiXCR on the reads; one entry per CDR3 protein. The sample lists fewer than 1,000,000 distinct CDR3 sequences; roughly 30% were seen once. This record belongs to a study of T cell repertoires in cytomegalovirus infection. The wider study: Well-studied HLA-B-restricted CMV epitopes were used in the study alongside recently identified HLA-C-restricted ones. Public TCR beta signatures provided an indication of both CMV infection and a matching HLA type.

General study points: Carriage of CMV together with the relevant HLA was identifiable through cumulative public TCR beta family frequency. The ex vivo response showed dominance by HLA-C-restricted CMV-specific TCR beta clonotypes.

The TCR was taken from a human donor in good health (CMV status not recorded). Some clones in this sample may be carry-over from other donors' samples. The sample was cultured CD8+ T cells from PBMCs, taken from culture after CMV antigen stimulation.

The DNA for the CDR3 is TGTGCCAGCAATTTGTGGTACAATGAGCAGTTCTTC. Encoded protein: CASNLWYNEQFF. The chain is built from TRBV12-3 or TRBV12-4 and TRBJ2-1; D gene uncertain. V lost 7 bases to trimming and J lost 4 bases, with 8 bases between them. The CDR3 contains 12 residues.